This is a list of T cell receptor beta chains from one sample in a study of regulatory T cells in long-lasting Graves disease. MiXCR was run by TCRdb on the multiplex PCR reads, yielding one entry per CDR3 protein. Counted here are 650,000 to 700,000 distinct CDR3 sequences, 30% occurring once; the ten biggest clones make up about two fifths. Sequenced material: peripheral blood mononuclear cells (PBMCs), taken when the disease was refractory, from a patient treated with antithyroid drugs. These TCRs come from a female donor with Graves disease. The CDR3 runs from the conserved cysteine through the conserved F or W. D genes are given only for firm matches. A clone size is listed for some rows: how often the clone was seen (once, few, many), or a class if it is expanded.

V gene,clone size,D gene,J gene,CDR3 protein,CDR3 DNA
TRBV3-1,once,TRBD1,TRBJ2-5,CASSGGQGSLETQYF,TGTGCCAGCAGCGGGGGACAGGGGTCGCTTGAGACCCAGTACTTC
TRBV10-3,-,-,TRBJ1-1,CAISEELIANTEAFF,TGTGCCATCAGTGAAGAGTTGATAGCGAACACTGAAGCTTTCTTT
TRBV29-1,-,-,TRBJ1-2,CSVAAPRSYGYTF,TGCAGCGTTGCCGCGCCCCGGAGCTATGGCTACACCTTC
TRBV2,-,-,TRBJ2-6,CASSGSGGGFSGANVLTF,TGTGCCAGCAGTGGATCCGGGGGCGGTTTTTCTGGGGCCAACGTCCTGACTTTC
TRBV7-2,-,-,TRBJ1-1,CASSPPLATGRTEAFF,TGTGCCAGCAGCCCTCCTTTAGCTACAGGGAGAACTGAAGCTTTCTTT
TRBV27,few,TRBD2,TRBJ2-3,CASSSLAVLGTDTQYF,TGTGCCAGCAGTTCGCTAGCGGTCCTAGGCACAGATACGCAGTATTTT
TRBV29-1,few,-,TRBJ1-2,CSVEDRVIYGYTF,TGCAGCGTTGAAGACAGGGTTATCTATGGCTACACCTTC
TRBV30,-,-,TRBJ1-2,CAWSDDAGYTF,TGTGCCTGGAGTGATGACGCTGGCTACACCTTC
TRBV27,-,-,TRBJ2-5,CASSSPGAGQETQYF,TGTGCCAGCAGTTCCCCGGGGGCAGGCCAAGAGACCCAGTACTTC
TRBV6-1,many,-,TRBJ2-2,CASSSTGNSGELFF,TGTGCCAGCAGCTCTACAGGGAACTCCGGGGAGCTGTTTTTT
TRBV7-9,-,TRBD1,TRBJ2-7,CASSRGTGGEQYF,TGTGCCAGCAGCCGGGGAACAGGGGGCGAGCAGTACTTC
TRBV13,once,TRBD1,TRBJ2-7,CASSLTEGQGFYEQYF,TGTGCCAGCAGCTTAACGGAGGGACAGGGATTCTACGAGCAGTACTTC
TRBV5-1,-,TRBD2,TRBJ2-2,CASSTGLAGGPVTGELFF,TGCGCCAGCAGCACGGGACTAGCGGGAGGCCCGGTCACCGGGGAGCTGTTTTTT
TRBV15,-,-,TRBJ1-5,CATSPGGLDQPQHF,TGTGCCACCAGCCCGGGGGGGTTGGATCAGCCCCAGCATTTT
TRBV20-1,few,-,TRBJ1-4,CSASLSRGGVAEKLFF,TGCAGTGCTAGTCTTTCGAGGGGAGGGGTCGCTGAAAAACTGTTTTTT
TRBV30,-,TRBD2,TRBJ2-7,CAWSVGASGSYEQYF,TGTGCCTGGAGTGTAGGGGCTAGCGGGAGCTACGAGCAGTACTTC
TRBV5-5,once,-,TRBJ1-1,CASSTRSGNTEAFF,TGCGCCAGCAGCACGAGGTCAGGGAACACTGAAGCTTTCTTT
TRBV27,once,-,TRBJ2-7,CASKAQPRSSYEQYF,TGTGCCAGCAAGGCACAGCCCAGGAGCTCCTACGAGCAGTACTTC
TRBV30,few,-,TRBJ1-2,CAWSGGGGYTF,TGTGCCTGGAGTGGAGGTGGTGGCTACACCTTC
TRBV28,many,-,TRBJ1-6,CASIGSGVYNSPLHF,TGTGCCAGCATTGGGTCAGGGGTCTATAATTCACCCCTCCACTTT
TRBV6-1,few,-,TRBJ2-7,CASAGKGGFYEQYF,TGTGCCAGCGCGGGGAAGGGAGGTTTCTACGAGCAGTACTTC
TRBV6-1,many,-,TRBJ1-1,CASSGPGTVNTEAFF,TGTGCCAGCAGTGGTCCCGGGACGGTGAACACTGAAGCTTTCTTT
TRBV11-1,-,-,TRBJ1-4,CASSLEGLHEKLFF,TGTGCCAGCAGCTTAGAGGGGCTACATGAAAAACTGTTTTTT
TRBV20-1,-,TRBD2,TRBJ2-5,CSARDTSVPLGETQYF,TGCAGTGCTAGAGATACTAGCGTGCCCCTGGGTGAGACCCAGTACTTC
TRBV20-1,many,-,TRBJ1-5,CSASPGSNQPQHF,TGCAGTGCTAGCCCTGGCAGCAATCAGCCCCAGCATTTT
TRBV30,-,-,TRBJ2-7,CAWSAPGGGFYEQYF,TGTGCCTGGAGTGCCCCCGGGGGAGGTTTCTACGAGCAGTACTTC
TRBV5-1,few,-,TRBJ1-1,CASIRGGGKNTEAFF,TGCGCCAGCATCCGAGGTGGAGGAAAGAACACTGAAGCTTTCTTT
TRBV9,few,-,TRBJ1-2,CASGDGYSYGYTF,TGTGCCAGCGGAGACGGGTATTCCTATGGCTACACCTTC
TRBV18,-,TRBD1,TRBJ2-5,CASSPWGQGEETQYF,TGTGCCAGCTCACCCTGGGGACAGGGGGAAGAGACCCAGTACTTC
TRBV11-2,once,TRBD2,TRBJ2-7,CASSRPFPRERYEQYF,TGTGCCAGCAGCCGGCCCTTCCCGCGGGAGAGGTACGAGCAGTACTTC
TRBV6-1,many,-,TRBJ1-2,CASTLNPGFGYTF,TGTGCCAGCACCCTAAATCCCGGGTTCGGCTACACCTTC
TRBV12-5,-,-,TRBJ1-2,CASAPGGTGYTF,TGTGCTAGTGCCCCCGGGGGGACTGGCTACACCTTC
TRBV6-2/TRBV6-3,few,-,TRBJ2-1,CASSTQGDEQFF,TGTGCCAGCAGCACCCAGGGAGATGAGCAGTTCTTC
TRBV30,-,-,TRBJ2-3,CAWSVGAQSTDTQYF,TGTGCCTGGAGTGTAGGAGCGCAGAGCACAGATACGCAGTATTTT
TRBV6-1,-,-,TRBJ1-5,CASSQIGPRNGNQPQHF,TGTGCCAGCAGCCAAATCGGTCCGAGAAACGGCAATCAGCCCCAGCATTTT
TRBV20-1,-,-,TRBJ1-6,CSARWSMNYNSPLHF,TGCAGTGCTAGGTGGAGCATGAACTATAATTCACCCCTCCACTTT
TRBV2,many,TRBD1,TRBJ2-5,CASRPDRGETQYF,TGTGCCAGCAGACCGGACAGGGGGGAGACCCAGTACTTC
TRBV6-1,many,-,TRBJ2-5,CASQNSQETQYF,TGTGCCAGTCAAAACAGCCAAGAGACCCAGTACTTC
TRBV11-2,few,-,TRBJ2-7,CARGGGSYEQYF,TGTGCTCGAGGGGGAGGATCCTACGAGCAGTACTTC
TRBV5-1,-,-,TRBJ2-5,CASSGAGPPVGETQYF,TGCGCCAGCAGTGGAGCCGGGCCCCCGGTAGGCGAGACCCAGTACTTC
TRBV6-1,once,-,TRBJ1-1,CASTKGSGLEAFF,TGTGCCAGCACCAAAGGGTCCGGCCTTGAAGCTTTCTTT
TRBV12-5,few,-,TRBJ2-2,CASARLLNTGELFF,TGTGCTAGTGCTAGACTTTTGAACACCGGGGAGCTGTTTTTT
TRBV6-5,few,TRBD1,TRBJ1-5,CASSYSGQGEPQHF,TGTGCCAGCAGTTACTCGGGACAGGGGGAGCCCCAGCATTTT
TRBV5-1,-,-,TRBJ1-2,CASVDSYYGYTF,TGCGCCAGCGTTGACAGCTATTATGGCTACACCTTC
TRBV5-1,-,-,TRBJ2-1,CASSPLLGNEQFF,TGCGCCAGCAGTCCCCTATTAGGGAATGAGCAGTTCTTC
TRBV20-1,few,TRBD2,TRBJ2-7,CSARGAGGPSEQYF,TGCAGTGCTAGAGGAGCGGGAGGGCCCTCCGAGCAGTACTTC
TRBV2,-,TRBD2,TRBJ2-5,CASSYGRRERTQETQYF,TGTGCCAGCAGCTACGGGAGGCGGGAGAGGACCCAAGAGACCCAGTACTTC
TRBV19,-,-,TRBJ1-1,CASSSPNRVLGEAFF,TGTGCCAGTAGTTCGCCTAACAGGGTCCTCGGTGAAGCTTTCTTT
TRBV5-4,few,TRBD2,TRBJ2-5,CATTPSGRETQYF,TGTGCCACCACACCTAGCGGGAGAGAGACCCAGTACTTC